The clone carrying this T cell receptor (beta chain) was observed once. Its antigen is unidentified. The CDR3 consists of 18 residues. Trimming removed 6 bases from V and 12 bases from J, with 33 bases in between. From germline, CDR1 is MDHEN and CDR2 SYDVKM. This entry comes from a study of vaccination and CD4 T cells after COVID-19. Study at large: Convalescent patients gave post-COVID blood a median about 95 days post-diagnosis, range 35 to 161.

Stated treatment: approximately 9-day PBMC culture with coronavirus spike peptide pools or control peptides (ViraFEST assay). Sequence data for DNA of cultured CD4+ T cells were generated by the Oncomine TCR Beta short-read assay. The authors extracted genomic DNA from cultured CD4+ T cells. TCRdb used MiXCR to reprocess the PCR reads, holding one entry per CDR3 protein. The sample carries about 11,000 distinct CDR3 sequences, roughly 24% recorded once. The starting material was CD4+ T cells from blood, cultured in vitro, obtained after SARS-CoV-2 vaccination. This clonotype originated in a human donor who had recovered from COVID-19. J is TRBJ2-1 and V is TRBV28; a weak D match, TRBD2 (5 bases). CDR3 loop: CASSLNPSPRLILSGQFF. CDR3 nucleotides: TGTGCCAGCAGCCTCAATCCGTCGCCGAGACTAATTTTATCGGGGCAGTTCTTC.